A single sample is the source of the 14 T cell receptor beta chains below, sequenced in a study of blood T cell repertoires in COVID-19. Only in-frame clones appear in the TCRdb table, and some are missing; sequencing was by immunoSEQ multiplex PCR. The sample includes about 360,000 clones, about 88% of them seen just once. Sequenced: peripheral blood. These receptors were obtained from a woman aged 55-70 years with COVID-19, enrolled during active disease.

The chain joins TRBV2 to TRBJ2-7, with 9 bases matching TRBD1. Per the germline V gene, CDR1 is SNHLY and CDR2 is FYNNEI. V lost 10 bases, J lost 2 bases, and 6 bases stayed unmatched. This CDR3 spans 13 amino acids. The CDR3 DNA is TGTGCCACCAGGGGGACAGGGACCTACGAGCAGTACTTC. Its protein product is CATRGTGTYEQYF.

The V gene is TRBV5-1, the J gene TRBJ1-2, with 9 bases that match TRBD1. This CDR3 comprises 17 residues. V was pared by 2 bases and J by 5 bases, with 13 bases of the junction left unmatched. Germline lookup yields CDR1 SGHRS and CDR2 YFSETQ. The CDR3 region is CASSLDSPGQGSYGYTF. In nucleotides, the CDR3 is TGCGCCAGCAGCTTAGATAGCCCGGGACAGGGCTCGTATGGCTACACCTTC.

The V and J genes are TRBV30 and TRBJ2-7; TRBD1 might be the D (5 bases). The V end was cut by 2 bases, the J end by 3 bases, with 8 bases between. CDR3 length: 12 amino acids. The germline V gene encodes CDR1 GTSNPN and CDR2 SVGIG (reference sequence). For the CDR3, the DNA is TGTGCCTGGAGTCTCCAGGGCTACGAGCAGTACTTC. Translation: CAWSLQGYEQYF.

The chain carries TRBV11-2 and TRBJ2-6, with D hard to call. CDR1 and CDR2 from the germline V gene are SGHAT and FQNNGV. This CDR3 comprises 16 residues. Deletions cut 1 base from V and 2 bases from J, with 9 bases between. The CDR3 sequence: CASSLGRQTGANVLTF. CDR3 DNA: TGTGCCAGCAGCTTAGGCCGCCAGACTGGGGCCAACGTCCTGACTTTC.

The chain combines TRBV7-2 with TRBJ2-6; TRBD2 aligns across 8 bases. This CDR3 is 18 amino acids long. The V gene's germline CDR1 is SGHTA and CDR2 FQGNSA. Trimming removed 4 bases from V and 2 bases from J; junction bases left unmatched: 10. Here the CDR3 DNA reads TGTGCCAGCAGCTCTCGGGGGGGCCCCCTACCTGGGGCCAACGTCCTGACTTTC. Its translation is CASSSRGGPLPGANVLTF.

The V and J genes are TRBV5-1 and TRBJ2-3, with a tentative D call TRBD2 (6 bases). Germline-derived CDR1 and CDR2 are SGHRS and YFSETQ. Deletions cut 6 bases from V and 0 bases from J, with 17 bases between. This CDR3 spans 16 amino acids. The CDR3 nucleotides are TGCGCCAGCACCCAAGCACTAGCAGCTAGCACAGATACGCAGTATTTT. Its translation: CASTQALAASTDTQYF.

The J gene is TRBJ1-2, the V gene TRBV4-1, with TRBD1 identical over 7 bases. V shed 3 bases, J shed 1 base, and the junction held 2 bases outside the gene matches. CDR3 length: 14 residues. Germline V gene data show CDR1 as MGHRA and CDR2 as YSYEKL. The CDR3 reads CASSQGQNNYGYTF. The CDR3 DNA reads as TGCGCCAGCAGCCAGGGACAGAATAACTATGGCTACACCTTC.

This clone was counted between two and nine times. The J gene is TRBJ1-6, the V gene TRBV5-5; D is unresolved. The germline V gene encodes CDR1 SGHKS and CDR2 YYEKEE (reference sequence). This CDR3 has 14 residues. V lost 0 bases and J 7 bases, leaving 8 bases between the germline ends. CDR3: CASSLGRGNSPLHF. The CDR3, as DNA: TGTGCCAGCAGCTTGGGGAGAGGAAATTCACCCCTCCACTTT.

This clone was seen a handful of times. The chain joins TRBV7-2 to TRBJ2-7; D remains unclear. Deletions cut 4 bases from V and 5 bases from J, with 12 bases between. CDR1 and CDR2 from the germline V gene are SGHTA and FQGNSA. The length of the CDR3 is 13 residues. The CDR3: CASSSAARNEQYF. CDR3 bases: TGTGCCAGCAGCTCCGCGGCGCGGAACGAGCAGTACTTC.

The chain uses TRBV7-3 and TRBJ2-1; possible D gene TRBD2, 6 bases. This CDR3 is built from 15 residues. V was pared by 2 bases and J by 3 bases, with 11 bases between. Germline V gene sequence: CDR1 SGHTA, CDR2 FQGTGA. CDR3 in amino acids: CASSLAGSVYNEQFF. The CDR3 DNA reads as TGTGCCAGCAGCTTAGCGGGATCGGTCTACAATGAGCAGTTCTTC.

The chain couples TRBV5-1 to TRBJ1-1; TRBD1 matches 9 bases. The germline V gene has CDR1 SGHRS and CDR2 YFSETQ. The CDR3 extends over 15 amino acids. Trimming took 2 bases from V and 0 from J; bases not matched to a gene: 2. CDR3 residues: CASSLHRGLNTEAFF. CDR3 sequence (DNA): TGCGCCAGCAGCTTACACAGGGGGCTGAACACTGAAGCTTTCTTT. Complete variable domain (other parts from reference TRBV5-1 and TRBJ1-1): KAGVTQTPRYLIKTRGQQVTLSCSPISGHRSVSWYQQTPGQGLQFLFEYFSETQRNKGNFPGRFSGRQFSNSRSEMNVSTLELGDSALYLCASSLHRGLNTEAFFGQGTRLTVV.

V gene TRBV30 combines with J gene TRBJ2-5; TRBD1 is a possible D gene (5 bases). The CDR3 has 11 residues. Trimming pared 6 bases from V and 7 bases from J, leaving 12 bases between. The germline V gene encodes CDR1 GTSNPN and CDR2 SVGIG (reference sequence). Here the CDR3 reads CACQGPGTQYF. DNA of the CDR3: TGTGCCTGCCAGGGTCCAGGGACCCAGTACTTC.

This sequence joins TRBV11-3 and TRBJ2-3; D is uncertain. V dropped 5 bases and J dropped 2 bases, with 8 bases sitting between them. Germline V CDR1 and CDR2: SGHNT, YENEEA. The CDR3 sequence is 13 residues long. Here the CDR3 reads CASSLGTTDTQYF. In DNA, the CDR3 is TGTGCCAGCAGCCTGGGCACCACAGATACGCAGTATTTT.

The chain couples TRBV6-5 to TRBJ2-1, with TRBD1 matching over 10 bases. The V gene end was trimmed by 6 bases and the J gene end by 4 bases; junction bases not matched to a gene: 6. The CDR3 covers 15 residues. Germline V gene data show CDR1 as MNHEY and CDR2 as SVGAGI. CDR3 nucleotides: TGTGCCAGCAGAGCCCGGGACAGGGGATACAATGAGCAGTTCTTC. This translates into CASRARDRGYNEQFF.